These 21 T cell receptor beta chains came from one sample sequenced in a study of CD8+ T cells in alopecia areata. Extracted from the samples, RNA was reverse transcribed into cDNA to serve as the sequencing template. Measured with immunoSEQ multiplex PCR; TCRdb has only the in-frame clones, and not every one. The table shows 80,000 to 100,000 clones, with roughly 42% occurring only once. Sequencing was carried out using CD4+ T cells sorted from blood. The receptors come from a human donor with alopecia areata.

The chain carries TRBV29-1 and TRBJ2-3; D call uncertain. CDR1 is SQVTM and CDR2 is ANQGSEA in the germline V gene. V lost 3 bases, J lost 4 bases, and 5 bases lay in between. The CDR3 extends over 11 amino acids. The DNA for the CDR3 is TGCAGCGTTGACAGAGCAGATACGCAGTATTTT. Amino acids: CSVDRADTQYF.

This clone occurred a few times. The CDR3 region is CSVEWRTVEAFF. CDR3 nucleotides: TGCAGCGTTGAATGGAGGACAGTTGAAGCTTTCTTT. The chain couples TRBV29-1 to TRBJ1-1, with TRBD1 as a possible D gene (6 bases). The germline gives CDR1 SQVTM, CDR2 ANQGSEA. Trimming pared 2 bases from V and 7 bases from J, leaving 11 bases between. This CDR3 comprises 12 residues.

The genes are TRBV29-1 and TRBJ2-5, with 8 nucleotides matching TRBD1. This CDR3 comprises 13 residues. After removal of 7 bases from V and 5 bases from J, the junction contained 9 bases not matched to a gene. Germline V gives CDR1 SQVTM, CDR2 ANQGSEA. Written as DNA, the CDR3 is TGCAGCGAATCAGGGGGCGTTTTGGAGACCCAGTACTTC. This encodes CSESGGVLETQYF.

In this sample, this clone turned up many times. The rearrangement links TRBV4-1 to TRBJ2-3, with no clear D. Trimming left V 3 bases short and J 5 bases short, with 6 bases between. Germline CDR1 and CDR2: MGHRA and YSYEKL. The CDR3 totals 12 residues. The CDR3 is CASSQRQDTQYF. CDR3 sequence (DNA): TGCGCCAGCAGCCAGAGACAAGATACGCAGTATTTT.

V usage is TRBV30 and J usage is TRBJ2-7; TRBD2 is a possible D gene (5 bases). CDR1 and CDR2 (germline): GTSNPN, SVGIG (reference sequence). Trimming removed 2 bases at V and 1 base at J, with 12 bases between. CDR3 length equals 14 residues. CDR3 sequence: CAWSLRAGSYEQYF. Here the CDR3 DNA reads TGTGCCTGGAGTCTGAGGGCCGGGTCCTACGAGCAGTACTTC.

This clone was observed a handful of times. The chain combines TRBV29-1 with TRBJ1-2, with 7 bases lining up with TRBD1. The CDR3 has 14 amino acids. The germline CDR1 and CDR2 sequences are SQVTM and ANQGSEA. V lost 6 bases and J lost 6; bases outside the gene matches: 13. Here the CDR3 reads CSVGEMAGGDGYTF. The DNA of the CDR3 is TGCAGCGTCGGTGAGATGGCAGGGGGGGATGGCTACACCTTC. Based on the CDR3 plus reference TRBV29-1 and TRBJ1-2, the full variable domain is SAVISQKPSRDICQRGTSLTIQCQVDSQVTMMFWYRQQPGQSLTLIATANQGSEATYESGFVIDKFPISRPNLTFSTLTVSNMSPEDSSIYLCSVGEMAGGDGYTFGSGTRLTVV.

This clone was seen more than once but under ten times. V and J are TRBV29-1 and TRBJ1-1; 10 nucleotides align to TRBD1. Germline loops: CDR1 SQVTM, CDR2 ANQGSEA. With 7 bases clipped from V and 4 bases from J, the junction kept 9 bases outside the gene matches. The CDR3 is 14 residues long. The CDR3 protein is CSGHRTGGLTEAFF. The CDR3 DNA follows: TGCAGCGGCCACAGGACAGGGGGACTCACTGAAGCTTTCTTT.

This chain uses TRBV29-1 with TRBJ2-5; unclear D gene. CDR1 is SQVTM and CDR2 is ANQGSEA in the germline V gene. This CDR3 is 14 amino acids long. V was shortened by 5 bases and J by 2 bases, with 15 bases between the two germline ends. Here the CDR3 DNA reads TGCAGCGTTCTCTCTCTGGGCCTTCAAGAGACCCAGTACTTC. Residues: CSVLSLGLQETQYF.

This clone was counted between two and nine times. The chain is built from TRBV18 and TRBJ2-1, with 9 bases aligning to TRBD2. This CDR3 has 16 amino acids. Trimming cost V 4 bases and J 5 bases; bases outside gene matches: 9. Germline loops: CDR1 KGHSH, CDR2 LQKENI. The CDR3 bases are TGTGCCAGCTCACTTTATAGCGGGAGTTTCGACAATGAGCAGTTCTTC. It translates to CASSLYSGSFDNEQFF.

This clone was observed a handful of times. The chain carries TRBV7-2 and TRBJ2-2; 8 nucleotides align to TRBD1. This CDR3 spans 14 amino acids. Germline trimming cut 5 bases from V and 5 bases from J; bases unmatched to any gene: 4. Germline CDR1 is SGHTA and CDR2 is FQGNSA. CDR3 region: CASSPDRGTGELFF. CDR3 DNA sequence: TGTGCCAGCAGCCCCGACAGGGGAACCGGGGAGCTGTTTTTT.

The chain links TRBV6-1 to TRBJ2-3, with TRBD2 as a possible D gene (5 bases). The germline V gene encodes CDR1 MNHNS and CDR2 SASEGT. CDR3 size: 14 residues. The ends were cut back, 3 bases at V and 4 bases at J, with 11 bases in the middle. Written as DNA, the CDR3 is TGTGCCAGCAGTGAGGCGGGTAAGGCAGATACGCAGTATTTT. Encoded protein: CASSEAGKADTQYF.

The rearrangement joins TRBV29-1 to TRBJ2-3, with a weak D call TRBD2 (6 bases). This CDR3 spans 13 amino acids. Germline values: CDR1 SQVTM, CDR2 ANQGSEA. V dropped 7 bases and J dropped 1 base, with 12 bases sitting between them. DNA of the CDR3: TGCAGCGACCAAGCTAGCGGCACAGATACGCAGTATTTT. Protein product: CSDQASGTDTQYF.

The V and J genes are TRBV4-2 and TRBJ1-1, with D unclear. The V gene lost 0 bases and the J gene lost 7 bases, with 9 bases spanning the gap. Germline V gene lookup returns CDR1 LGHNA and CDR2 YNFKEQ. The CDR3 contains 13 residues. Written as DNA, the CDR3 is TGTGCCAGCAGCCAAGAGGGCATGTTTGAAGCTTTCTTT. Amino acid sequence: CASSQEGMFEAFF.

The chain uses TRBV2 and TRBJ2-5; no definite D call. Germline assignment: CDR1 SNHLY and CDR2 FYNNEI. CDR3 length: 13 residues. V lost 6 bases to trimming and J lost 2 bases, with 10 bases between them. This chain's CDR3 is CASSERIQETQYF. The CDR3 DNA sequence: TGTGCCAGCAGCGAAAGAATTCAAGAGACCCAGTACTTC.

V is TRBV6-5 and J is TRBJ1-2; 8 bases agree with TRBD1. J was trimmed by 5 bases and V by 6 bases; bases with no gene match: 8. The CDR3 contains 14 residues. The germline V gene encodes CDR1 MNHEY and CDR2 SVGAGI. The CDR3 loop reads CASRSIDRGYGYTF. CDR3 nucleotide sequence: TGTGCCAGCAGATCCATCGACAGGGGATATGGCTACACCTTC.

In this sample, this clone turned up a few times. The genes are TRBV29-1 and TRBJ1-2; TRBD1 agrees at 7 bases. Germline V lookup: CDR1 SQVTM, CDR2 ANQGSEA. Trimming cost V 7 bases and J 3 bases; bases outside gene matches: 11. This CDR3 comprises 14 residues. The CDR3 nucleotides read TGCAGCGCCGAGAAGGGGGCCGTCGACTATGGCTACACCTTC. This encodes CSAEKGAVDYGYTF. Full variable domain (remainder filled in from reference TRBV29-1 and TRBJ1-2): SAVISQKPSRDICQRGTSLTIQCQVDSQVTMMFWYRQQPGQSLTLIATANQGSEATYESGFVIDKFPISRPNLTFSTLTVSNMSPEDSSIYLCSAEKGAVDYGYTFGSGTRLTVV.

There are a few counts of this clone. This CDR3 is CASSPGTSGEQYF. Written as DNA, the CDR3 is TGTGCCAGCAGCCCAGGGACCTCGGGTGAGCAGTACTTC. The chain employs TRBV2 and TRBJ2-7; D might be TRBD1 or TRBD2, each matching 5 bases. This CDR3 has 13 amino acids. V lost 6 bases, J lost 7 bases, and 16 bases lay in between. CDR1 and CDR2 from the germline V gene are SNHLY and FYNNEI.

CDR3: CASSLSTGGDGYTF. CDR3 coding DNA: TGTGCCAGCAGCTTAAGTACTGGGGGCGACGGCTACACCTTC. The chain uses TRBV7-9 and TRBJ1-2; weak D call: TRBD1 (6 bases). Trimming stripped 2 bases from V and 8 bases from J, with 15 bases between. This CDR3 has 14 residues. CDR1 and CDR2 from the germline V gene are SEHNR and FQNEAQ (reference sequence).

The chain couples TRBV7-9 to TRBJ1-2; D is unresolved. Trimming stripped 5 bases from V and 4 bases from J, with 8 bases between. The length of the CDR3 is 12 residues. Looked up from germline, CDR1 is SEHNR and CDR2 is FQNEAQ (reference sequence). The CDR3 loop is CASSVDGYGYTF. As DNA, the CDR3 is TGTGCCAGCAGCGTGGACGGCTATGGCTACACCTTC.

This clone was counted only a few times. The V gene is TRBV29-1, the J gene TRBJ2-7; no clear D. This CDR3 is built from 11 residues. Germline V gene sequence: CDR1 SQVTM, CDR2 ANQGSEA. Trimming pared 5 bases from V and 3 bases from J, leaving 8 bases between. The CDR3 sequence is CSVHLGYEQYF. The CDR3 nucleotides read TGCAGCGTTCATCTTGGCTACGAGCAGTACTTC.

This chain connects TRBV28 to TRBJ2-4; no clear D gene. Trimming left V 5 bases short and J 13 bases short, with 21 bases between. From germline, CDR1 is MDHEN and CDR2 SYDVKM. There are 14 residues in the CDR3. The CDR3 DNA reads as TGTGCCAGCAGTCCAACCTATCAGCCCTGGAGACAGTACTTC. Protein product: CASSPTYQPWRQYF.